This is a list of T cell receptor beta chains from one sample in a study of T cell repertoires in cytomegalovirus infection. One entry per CDR3 protein, called by TCRdb with MiXCR from the reads. Among about 920,000 distinct CDR3 sequences, roughly 30% were seen once, and the ten largest hold roughly 13%. No antigen has been identified for these receptors. The material was cultured CD8+ T cells from PBMCs, obtained from culture after CMV antigen stimulation. The source is a human donor in good health (CMV status not recorded). Some clones in this sample may be carry-over from other donors' samples. The CDR3 runs from the conserved cysteine through the conserved F or W. A D gene is named only where the DNA matches it firmly. Clone size appears in some rows only: once, few, many, or a class for an expanded clone.

clone_size,d_call,v_call,j_call,cdr3_length,cdr3_aa,cdr3_nt
NA,NA,TRBV7-9,TRBJ2-1,15,CASSLVQGAVNEQFF,TGTGCCAGCAGCTTAGTACAGGGAGCGGTCAATGAGCAGTTCTTC
NA,TRBD1,TRBV27,TRBJ1-2,15,CASSPHPGQEVGYTF,TGTGCCAGCAGTCCCCACCCGGGACAGGAAGTTGGCTACACCTTC
few,NA,TRBV19,TRBJ1-5,18,CASRTRPDPRGSNQPQHF,TGTGCCAGTAGAACCAGACCGGATCCAAGAGGTAGCAATCAGCCCCAGCATTTT
NA,TRBD2,TRBV2,TRBJ2-3,17,CASTTSGGSRPTDTQYF,TGTGCCAGCACGACTAGCGGGGGGTCTCGACCCACAGATACGCAGTATTTT
NA,NA,TRBV6-5,TRBJ1-1,13,CASNSISWEEAFF,TGTGCCAGCAATAGTATTTCGTGGGAAGAAGCTTTCTTT
few,NA,TRBV7-9,TRBJ1-4,19,CASSGEGPGLPATNEKLFF,TGTGCCAGCAGCGGGGAAGGCCCTGGTCTACCTGCGACTAATGAAAAACTGTTTTTT
few,TRBD2,TRBV4-1,TRBJ2-3,16,CASSLTVAGNTDTQYF,TGCGCCAGCAGCCTTACCGTAGCGGGGAACACAGATACGCAGTATTTT
many,NA,TRBV27,TRBJ2-1,17,CASSPDSESSSYNEQFF,TGTGCCAGCAGTCCCGATTCAGAGTCGAGCTCCTACAATGAGCAGTTCTTC
NA,TRBD1,TRBV2,TRBJ1-2,15,CASSEPGTGLYGYTF,TGTGCCAGCAGTGAACCCGGGACAGGGCTCTATGGCTACACCTTC
few,TRBD1,TRBV12-3/TRBV12-4,TRBJ1-3,14,CASIEGGGGNTIYF,TGTGCCAGCATAGAAGGGGGCGGTGGAAACACCATATATTTT
NA,NA,TRBV6-2/TRBV6-3,TRBJ1-4,15,CASSPAGKPNEKLFF,TGTGCCAGCAGCCCGGCGGGGAAACCTAATGAAAAACTGTTTTTT
few,TRBD2,TRBV12-3/TRBV12-4,TRBJ2-1,16,CASVSSSGGAYNEQFF,TGTGCCAGCGTCTCCTCTAGCGGGGGGGCCTACAATGAGCAGTTCTTC
many,TRBD1,TRBV7-6,TRBJ1-1,16,CASSLTGQGADTEAFF,TGTGCCAGCAGCTTAACCGGACAGGGAGCGGACACTGAAGCTTTCTTT
few,NA,TRBV27,TRBJ1-3,13,CASSSGVGNTIYF,TGTGCCAGCAGCTCTGGTGTAGGAAACACCATATATTTT
NA,TRBD1,TRBV27,TRBJ2-3,19,CASSTRDRATRYHTDTQYF,TGTGCCAGCAGTACCCGGGACAGGGCCACGAGATACCACACAGATACGCAGTATTTT
many,TRBD1,TRBV10-3,TRBJ2-7,15,CAISFTGTGSREQYF,TGTGCCATCAGCTTTACCGGGACAGGGTCCCGGGAGCAGTACTTC
NA,TRBD2,TRBV25-1,TRBJ2-1,18,CASSESPGTTPRGGEQFF,TGTGCCAGCAGTGAAAGTCCCGGGACTACCCCCCGGGGGGGTGAGCAGTTCTTC
many,TRBD1,TRBV4-1,TRBJ1-5,19,CASSQVRPDRGSTYQPQHF,TGCGCCAGCAGCCAAGTCCGTCCTGACAGGGGAAGTACCTATCAGCCCCAGCATTTT
few,NA,TRBV6-2/TRBV6-3,TRBJ2-1,15,CASSYWGDLGNEQFF,TGTGCCAGCAGTTACTGGGGTGACCTTGGGAATGAGCAGTTCTTC
NA,NA,TRBV2,TRBJ2-3,16,CASSGSDGHSTDTQYF,TGTGCCAGCAGTGGATCGGACGGACATAGCACAGATACGCAGTATTTT
few,NA,TRBV20-1,TRBJ1-2,13,CSAGGWENYGYTF,TGCAGTGCCGGGGGATGGGAAAACTATGGCTACACCTTC